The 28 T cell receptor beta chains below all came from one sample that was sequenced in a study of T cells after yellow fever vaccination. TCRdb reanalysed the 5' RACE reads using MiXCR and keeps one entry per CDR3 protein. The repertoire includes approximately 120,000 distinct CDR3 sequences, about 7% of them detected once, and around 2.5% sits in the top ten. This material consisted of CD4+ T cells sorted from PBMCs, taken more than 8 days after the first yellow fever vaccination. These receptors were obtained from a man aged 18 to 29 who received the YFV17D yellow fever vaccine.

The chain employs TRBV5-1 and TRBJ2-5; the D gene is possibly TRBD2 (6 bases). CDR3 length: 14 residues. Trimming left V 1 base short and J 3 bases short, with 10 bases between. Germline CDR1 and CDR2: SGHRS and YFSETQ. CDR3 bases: TGCGCCAGCAGCTTGAATAAGCGGGAAGAGACCCAGTACTTC. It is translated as CASSLNKREETQYF.

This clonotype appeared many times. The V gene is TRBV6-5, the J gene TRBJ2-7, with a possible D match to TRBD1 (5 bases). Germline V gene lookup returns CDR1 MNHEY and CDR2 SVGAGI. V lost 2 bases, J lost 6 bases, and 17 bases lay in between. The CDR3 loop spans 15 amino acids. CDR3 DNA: TGTGCCAGCAGTTACCGGCAGACAGCCGGTGTCGAGCAGTACTTC. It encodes CASSYRQTAGVEQYF.

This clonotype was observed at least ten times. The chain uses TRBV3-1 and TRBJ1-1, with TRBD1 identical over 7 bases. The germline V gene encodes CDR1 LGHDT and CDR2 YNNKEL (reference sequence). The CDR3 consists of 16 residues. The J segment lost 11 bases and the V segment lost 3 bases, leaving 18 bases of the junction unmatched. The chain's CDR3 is CASSQWGQTTNTWAFF. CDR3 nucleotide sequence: TGTGCCAGCAGCCAGTGGGGACAGACAACCAACACTTGGGCTTTCTTT.

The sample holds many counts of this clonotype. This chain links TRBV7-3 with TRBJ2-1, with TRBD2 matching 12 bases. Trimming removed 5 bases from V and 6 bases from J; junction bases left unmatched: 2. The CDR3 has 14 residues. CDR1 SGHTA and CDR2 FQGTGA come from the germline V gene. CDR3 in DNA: TGTGCCAGCAGCATGGGACTAGCGGGCAATGAGCAGTTCTTC. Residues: CASSMGLAGNEQFF.

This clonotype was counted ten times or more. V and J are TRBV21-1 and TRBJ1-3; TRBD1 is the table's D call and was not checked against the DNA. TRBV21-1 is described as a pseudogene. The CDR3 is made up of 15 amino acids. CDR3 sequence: CASSKCHEGGNTIYF. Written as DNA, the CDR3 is TGTGCCAGCAGCAAATGCCACGAGGGGGGAAACACCATATATTTT.

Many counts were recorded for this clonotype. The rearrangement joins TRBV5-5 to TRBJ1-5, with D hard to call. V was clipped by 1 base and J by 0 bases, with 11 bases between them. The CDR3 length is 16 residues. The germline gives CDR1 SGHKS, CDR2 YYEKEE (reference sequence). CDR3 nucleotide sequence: TGTGCCAGCAGCTTGCGGGCCTTATATAGCAATCAGCCCCAGCATTTT. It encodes CASSLRALYSNQPQHF.

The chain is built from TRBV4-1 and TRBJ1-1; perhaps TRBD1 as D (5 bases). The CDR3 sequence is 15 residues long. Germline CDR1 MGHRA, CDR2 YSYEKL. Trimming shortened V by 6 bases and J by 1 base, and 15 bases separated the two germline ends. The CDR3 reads CASSPPGRENTEAFF. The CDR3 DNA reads TGCGCCAGCAGTCCCCCGGGGCGCGAGAACACTGAAGCTTTCTTT.

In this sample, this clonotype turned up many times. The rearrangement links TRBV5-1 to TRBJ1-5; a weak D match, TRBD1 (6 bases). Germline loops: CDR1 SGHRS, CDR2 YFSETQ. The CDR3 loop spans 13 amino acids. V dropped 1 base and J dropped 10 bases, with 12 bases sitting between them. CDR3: CASSLTGISPQHF. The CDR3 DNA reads TGCGCCAGCAGCTTGACAGGGATCAGCCCCCAGCATTTT.

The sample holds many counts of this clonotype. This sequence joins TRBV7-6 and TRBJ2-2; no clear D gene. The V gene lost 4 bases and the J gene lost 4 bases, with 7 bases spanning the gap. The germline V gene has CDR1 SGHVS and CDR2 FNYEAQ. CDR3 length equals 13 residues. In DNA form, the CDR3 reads TGTGCCAGCAGCTCAGGTGTCACCGGGGAGCTGTTTTTT. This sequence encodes CASSSGVTGELFF.

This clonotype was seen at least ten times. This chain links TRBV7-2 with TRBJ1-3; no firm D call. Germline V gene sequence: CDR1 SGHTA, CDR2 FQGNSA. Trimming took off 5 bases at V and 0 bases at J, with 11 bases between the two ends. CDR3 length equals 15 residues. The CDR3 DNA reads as TGTGCCAGCAGCCCAGGTCGGAGCTCTGGAAACACCATATATTTT. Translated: CASSPGRSSGNTIYF.

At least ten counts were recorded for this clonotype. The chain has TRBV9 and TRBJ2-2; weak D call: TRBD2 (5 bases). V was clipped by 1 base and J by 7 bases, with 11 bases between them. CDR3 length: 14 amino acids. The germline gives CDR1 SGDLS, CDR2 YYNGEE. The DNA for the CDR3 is TGTGCCAGCAGCGTAATACAGCGGAACGGGGAGCTGTTTTTT. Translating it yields CASSVIQRNGELFF.

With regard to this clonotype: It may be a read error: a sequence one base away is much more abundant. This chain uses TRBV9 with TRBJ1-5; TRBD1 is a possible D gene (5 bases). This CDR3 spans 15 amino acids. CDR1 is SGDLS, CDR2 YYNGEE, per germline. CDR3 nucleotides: TGTGCCAGCAGGTCGACCGGGACCAGCAAACAGCCCCAGCATTTT. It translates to CASRSTGTSKQPQHF.

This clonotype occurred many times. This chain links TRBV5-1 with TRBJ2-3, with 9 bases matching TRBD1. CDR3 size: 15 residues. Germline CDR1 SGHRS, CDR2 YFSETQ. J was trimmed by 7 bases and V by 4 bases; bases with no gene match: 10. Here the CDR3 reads CASSATGQGPNTQYF. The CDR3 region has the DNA TGCGCCAGCAGCGCCACGGGACAGGGACCCAATACGCAGTATTTT.

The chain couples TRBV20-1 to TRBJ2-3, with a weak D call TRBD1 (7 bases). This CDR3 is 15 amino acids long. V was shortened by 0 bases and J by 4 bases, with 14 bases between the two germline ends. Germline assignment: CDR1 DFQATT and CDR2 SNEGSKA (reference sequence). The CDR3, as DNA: TGCAGTGCTAGAGATGGGCCCAGGGGGGCAGATACGCAGTATTTT. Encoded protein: CSARDGPRGADTQYF.

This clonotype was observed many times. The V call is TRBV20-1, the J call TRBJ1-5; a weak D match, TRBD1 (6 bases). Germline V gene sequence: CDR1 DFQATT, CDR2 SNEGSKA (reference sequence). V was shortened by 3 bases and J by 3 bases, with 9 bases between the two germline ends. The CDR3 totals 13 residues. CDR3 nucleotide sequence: TGCAGTGCTAGGACAGGCGTCAATCAGCCCCAGCATTTT. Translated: CSARTGVNQPQHF.

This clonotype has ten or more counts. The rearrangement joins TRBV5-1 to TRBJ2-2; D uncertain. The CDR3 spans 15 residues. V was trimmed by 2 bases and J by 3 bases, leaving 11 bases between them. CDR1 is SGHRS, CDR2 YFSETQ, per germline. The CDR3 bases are TGCGCCAGCAGCTTCATGCGCACCGACACCGGGGAGCTGTTTTTT. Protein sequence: CASSFMRTDTGELFF.

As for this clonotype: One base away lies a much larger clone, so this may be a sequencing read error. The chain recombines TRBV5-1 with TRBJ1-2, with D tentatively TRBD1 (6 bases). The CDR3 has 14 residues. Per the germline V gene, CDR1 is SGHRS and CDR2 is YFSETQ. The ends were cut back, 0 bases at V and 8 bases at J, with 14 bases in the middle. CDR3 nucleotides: TGCGCCAGCAGCTTGGTCGGACAGAGGAGCGGCTACACCTTC. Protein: CASSLVGQRSGYTF.

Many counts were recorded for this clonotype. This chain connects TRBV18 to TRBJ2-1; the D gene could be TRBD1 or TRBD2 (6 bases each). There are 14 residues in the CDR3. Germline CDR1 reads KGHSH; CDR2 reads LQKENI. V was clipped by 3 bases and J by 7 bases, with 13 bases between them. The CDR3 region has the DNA TGTGCCAGCTCACCTCCGGGGGCGAGGAATGAGCAGTTCTTC. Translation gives CASSPPGARNEQFF.

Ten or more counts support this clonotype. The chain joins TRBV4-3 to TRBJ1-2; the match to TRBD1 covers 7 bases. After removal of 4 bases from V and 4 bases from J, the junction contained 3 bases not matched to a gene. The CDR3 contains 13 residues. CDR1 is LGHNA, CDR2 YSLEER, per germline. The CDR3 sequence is CASSLDRTYGYTF. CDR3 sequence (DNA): TGCGCCAGCAGCCTGGACAGGACCTATGGCTACACCTTC.

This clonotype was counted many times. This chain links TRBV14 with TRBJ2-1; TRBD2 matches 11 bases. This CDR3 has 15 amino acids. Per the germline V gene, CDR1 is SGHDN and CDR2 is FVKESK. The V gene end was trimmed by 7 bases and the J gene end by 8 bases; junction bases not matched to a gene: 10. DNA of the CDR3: TGTGCCAGCACGAGGACTAGCGGGCTCATGGATGAGCAGTTCTTC. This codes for CASTRTSGLMDEQFF.

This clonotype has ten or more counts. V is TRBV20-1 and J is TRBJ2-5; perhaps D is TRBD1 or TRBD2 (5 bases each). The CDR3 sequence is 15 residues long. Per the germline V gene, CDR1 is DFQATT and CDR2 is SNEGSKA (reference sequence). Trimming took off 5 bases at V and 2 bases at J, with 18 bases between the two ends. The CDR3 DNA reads TGCAGTGCTGCTACCAACCGGGGCTATCAAGAGACCCAGTACTTC. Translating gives CSAATNRGYQETQYF.

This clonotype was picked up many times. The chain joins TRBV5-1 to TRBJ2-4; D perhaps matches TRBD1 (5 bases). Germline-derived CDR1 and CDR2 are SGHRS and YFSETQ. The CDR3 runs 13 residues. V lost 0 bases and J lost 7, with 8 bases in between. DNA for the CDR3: TGCGCCAGCAGCTTGGTGCCAGGGAACATTCAGTACTTC. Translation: CASSLVPGNIQYF.

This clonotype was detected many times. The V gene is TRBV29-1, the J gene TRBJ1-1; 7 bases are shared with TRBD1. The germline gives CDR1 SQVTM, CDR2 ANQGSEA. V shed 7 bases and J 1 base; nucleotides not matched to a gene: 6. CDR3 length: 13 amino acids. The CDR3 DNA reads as TGCAGCGCCAGGGGGGGGCAGAACACTGAAGCTTTCTTT. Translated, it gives CSARGGQNTEAFF. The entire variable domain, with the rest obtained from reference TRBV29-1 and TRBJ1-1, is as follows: SAVISQKPSRDICQRGTSLTIQCQVDSQVTMMFWYRQQPGQSLTLIATANQGSEATYESGFVIDKFPISRPNLTFSTLTVSNMSPEDSSIYLCSARGGQNTEAFFGQGTRLTVV.

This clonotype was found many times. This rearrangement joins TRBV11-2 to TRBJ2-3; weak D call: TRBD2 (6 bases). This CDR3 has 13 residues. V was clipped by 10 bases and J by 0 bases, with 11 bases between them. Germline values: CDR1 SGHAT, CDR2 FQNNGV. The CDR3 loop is CATGGSSTDTQYF. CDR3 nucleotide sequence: TGTGCCACCGGGGGTTCTAGCACAGATACGCAGTATTTT.

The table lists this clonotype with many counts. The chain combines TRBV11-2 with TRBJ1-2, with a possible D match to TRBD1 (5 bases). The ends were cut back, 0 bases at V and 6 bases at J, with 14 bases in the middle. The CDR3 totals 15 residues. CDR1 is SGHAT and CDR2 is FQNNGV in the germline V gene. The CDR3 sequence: CASSLDRGAGNGYTF. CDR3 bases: TGTGCCAGCAGCTTAGATCGAGGGGCTGGGAATGGCTACACCTTC.

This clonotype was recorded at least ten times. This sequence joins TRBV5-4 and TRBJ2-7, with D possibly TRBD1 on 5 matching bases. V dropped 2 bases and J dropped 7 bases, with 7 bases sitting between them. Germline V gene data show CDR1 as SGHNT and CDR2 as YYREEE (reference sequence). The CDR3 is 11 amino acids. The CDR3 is CASSFRQEQYV. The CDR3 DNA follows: TGTGCCAGCAGCTTCAGACAGGAGCAGTACGTC.

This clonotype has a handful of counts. CDR3 DNA sequence: TGTGCCAGTAGCTGGCAGCCCTATAGCAATCAGCCCCAGCATTTT. This encodes CASSWQPYSNQPQHF. This chain links TRBV19 with TRBJ1-5; no clear D. CDR3 length: 15 residues. V was trimmed by 6 bases and J by 0 bases, leaving 12 bases between them. In germline, CDR1 is LNHDA, CDR2 SQIVND (reference sequence).

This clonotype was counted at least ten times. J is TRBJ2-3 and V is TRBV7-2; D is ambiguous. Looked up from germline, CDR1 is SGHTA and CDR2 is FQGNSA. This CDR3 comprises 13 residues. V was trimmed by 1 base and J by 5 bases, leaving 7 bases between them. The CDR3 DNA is TGTGCCAGCAGCTTAGTGCCTAGAGATACGCAGTATTTT. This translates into CASSLVPRDTQYF.